Shown below are 2 T cell receptor beta chains from a single sample sequenced in a study of shared clonotypes between healthy human individuals. Method: immunoSEQ multiplex PCR; TCRdb's copy keeps in-frame clones and lacks some. The data contain some 2,100,000 clones, 95% of them singletons. The sequencing sample was made of naive CD4+ T cells sorted from blood. Regarding subset: CD45RA+ positively selected. These receptors were obtained from a man between 18 and 29 years old in good health.

This chain uses TRBV2 with TRBJ2-2, with 8 positions matching TRBD2. The germline V gene encodes CDR1 SNHLY and CDR2 FYNNEI. Unmatched junction bases numbered 8, after V lost 4 bases and J lost 7 bases. CDR3 length equals 15 residues. The CDR3 DNA reads TGTGCCAGCAGTGTAACGGGGGGGCATGGCGGGGAGCTGTTTTTT. It specifies CASSVTGGHGGELFF.

The chain has TRBV6-5 and TRBJ1-3, with TRBD1 as a possible D gene (5 bases). V dropped 7 bases and J dropped 4 bases, with 8 bases sitting between them. Germline V gives CDR1 MNHEY, CDR2 SVGAGI. This CDR3 contains 12 residues. CDR3 in amino acids: CASTGPGNTIYF. CDR3 DNA sequence: TGTGCCAGCACAGGGCCAGGAAACACCATATATTTT.